These 8 T cell receptor beta chains were sequenced from one sample in a study of blood T cell repertoires in COVID-19. The table came from immunoSEQ multiplex PCR; TCRdb's copy has only in-frame clones and leaves some out. The table has 150,000 to 200,000 clones, around 85% seen once; the top ten hold approximately 10%. Sequenced: peripheral blood. Receptor source: a woman aged 60-75 years with COVID-19, enrolled during active disease.

The chain uses TRBV23-1 and TRBJ1-1; weak D call: TRBD1 (5 bases). TRBV23-1 is recorded as an ORF, its role being uncertain. The V end lost 6 bases, the J end lost 3 bases, and 14 bases lay between the germline ends. The CDR3 length is 14 residues. The CDR3: CASSPVGADTEAFF. CDR3 nucleotide sequence: TGCGCCAGCAGCCCGGTTGGGGCGGACACTGAAGCTTTCTTT.

This clone showed up just once. The CDR3 loop is CAISESTGSGAYEQYF. For the CDR3, the DNA is TGTGCCATCAGTGAGTCGACGGGTAGCGGAGCCTACGAGCAGTACTTC. The V call is TRBV10-3, the J call TRBJ2-7; maybe TRBD2 (6 bases). The V gene's germline CDR1 is ENHRY and CDR2 SYGVKD. The CDR3 totals 16 residues. Trimming removed 0 bases at V and 2 bases at J, with 14 bases between.

This rearrangement joins TRBV21-1 to TRBJ1-1; the table's D call, TRBD1, has no DNA check behind it. TRBV21-1 corresponds to a pseudogene. CDR3 length equals 15 residues. The CDR3 coding sequence is TGTGCCAGCAGCAAAATACAGGGTTCGTGGACTGAAGCTTTCTTT. Translation gives CASSKIQGSWTEAFF.

Concerning this clone: An end of the junction does not agree with germline; a read error may underlie this. The rearrangement uses TRBV24-1 and TRBJ1-2; D is unresolved. Germline CDR1 KGHDR, CDR2 SFDVKD. This CDR3 is 13 amino acids long. The CDR3 loop reads CATSDLARYGYTF. In nucleotides, the CDR3 is TGTGCCACCAGCGATTTGGCCAGATATGGCTACACCTTC.

The J gene is TRBJ1-2, the V gene TRBV5-8; 9 bases align to TRBD1. This CDR3 comprises 16 residues. Germline V gene data show CDR1 as SGHTS and CDR2 as YDEGEE. V was clipped by 0 bases and J by 5 bases; unmatched bases: 8. This chain's CDR3 is CASSLVVGTGIYGYTF. The CDR3 nucleotides are TGTGCCAGCAGCTTGGTCGTGGGGACAGGGATTTATGGCTACACCTTC.

V usage is TRBV19 and J usage is TRBJ1-6; TRBD1 is a possible D gene (5 bases). The CDR3 extends over 12 amino acids. The V gene's germline CDR1 is LNHDA and CDR2 SQIVND (reference sequence). Deletions cut 6 bases from V and 7 bases from J, with 7 bases between. The CDR3 reads CASRDRNSPLHF. As DNA, the CDR3 is TGTGCCAGTAGAGACAGAAATTCACCCCTCCACTTT. The full variable domain, completed using reference TRBV19 and TRBJ1-6, is DGGITQSPKYLFRKEGQNVTLSCEQNLNHDAMYWYRQDPGQGLRLIYYSQIVNDFQKGDIAEGYSVSREKKESFPLTVTSAQKNPTAFYLCASRDRNSPLHFGNGTRLTVT.

The V gene is TRBV7-2, the J gene TRBJ2-3, with TRBD2 identical over 11 bases. Trimming took 3 bases from V and 4 from J; bases not matched to a gene: 3. The CDR3 loop spans 15 amino acids. The germline V gene has CDR1 SGHTA and CDR2 FQGNSA. CDR3 amino acids: CASSLGLAAPDTQYF. The CDR3 DNA reads TGTGCCAGCAGCTTGGGACTAGCGGCCCCAGATACGCAGTATTTT.

The V call is TRBV4-3, the J call TRBJ1-6; the match to TRBD1 covers 7 bases. Looked up from germline, CDR1 is LGHNA and CDR2 is YSLEER. This CDR3 region has 15 residues. With V trimmed by 3 bases and J by 3 bases, 2 bases remained unmatched. The CDR3 DNA sequence: TGCGCCAGCAGCCAGGCAGGGGGCTATAATTCACCCCTCCACTTT. It codes for CASSQAGGYNSPLHF.